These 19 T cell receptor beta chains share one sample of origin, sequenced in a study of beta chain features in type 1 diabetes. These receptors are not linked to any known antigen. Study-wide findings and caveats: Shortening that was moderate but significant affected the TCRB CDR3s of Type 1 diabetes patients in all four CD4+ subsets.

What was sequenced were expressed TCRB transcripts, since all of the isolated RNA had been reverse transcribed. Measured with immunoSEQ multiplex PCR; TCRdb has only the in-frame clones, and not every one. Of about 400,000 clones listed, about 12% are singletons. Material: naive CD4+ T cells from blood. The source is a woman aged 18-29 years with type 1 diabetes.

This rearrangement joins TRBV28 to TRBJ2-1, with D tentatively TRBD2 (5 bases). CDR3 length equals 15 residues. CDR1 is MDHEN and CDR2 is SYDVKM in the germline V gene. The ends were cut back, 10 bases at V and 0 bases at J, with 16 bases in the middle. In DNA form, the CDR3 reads TGTGCCACCCTAACCGGGGTTCCCTCCTACAATGAGCAGTTCTTC. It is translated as CATLTGVPSYNEQFF.

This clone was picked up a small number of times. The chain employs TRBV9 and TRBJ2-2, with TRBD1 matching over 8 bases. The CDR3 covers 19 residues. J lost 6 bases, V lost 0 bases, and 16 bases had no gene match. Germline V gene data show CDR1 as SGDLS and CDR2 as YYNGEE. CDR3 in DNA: TGTGCCAGCAGCGTAGGAAGTCAGGGGGCAACATTTCTTTCCGGGGAGCTGTTTTTT. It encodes CASSVGSQGATFLSGELFF.

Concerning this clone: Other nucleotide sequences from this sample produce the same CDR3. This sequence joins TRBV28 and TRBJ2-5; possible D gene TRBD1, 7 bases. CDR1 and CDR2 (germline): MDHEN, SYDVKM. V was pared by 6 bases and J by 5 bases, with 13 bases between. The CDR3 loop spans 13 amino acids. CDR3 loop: CASRPGGLETQYF. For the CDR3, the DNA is TGTGCCAGCAGACCAGGGGGACTGGAGACCCAGTACTTC.

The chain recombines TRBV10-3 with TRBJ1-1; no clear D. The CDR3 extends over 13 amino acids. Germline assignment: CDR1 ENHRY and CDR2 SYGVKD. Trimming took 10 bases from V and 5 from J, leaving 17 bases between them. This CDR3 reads CATHNRERTEAFF. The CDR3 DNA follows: TGTGCCACCCACAACCGGGAACGGACTGAAGCTTTCTTT.

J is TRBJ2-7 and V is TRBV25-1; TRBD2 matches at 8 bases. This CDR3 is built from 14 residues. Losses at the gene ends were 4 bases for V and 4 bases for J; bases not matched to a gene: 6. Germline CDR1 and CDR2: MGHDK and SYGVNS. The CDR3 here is CASSVSGRRYEQYF. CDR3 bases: TGTGCCAGCAGTGTAAGCGGGAGACGTTACGAGCAGTACTTC.

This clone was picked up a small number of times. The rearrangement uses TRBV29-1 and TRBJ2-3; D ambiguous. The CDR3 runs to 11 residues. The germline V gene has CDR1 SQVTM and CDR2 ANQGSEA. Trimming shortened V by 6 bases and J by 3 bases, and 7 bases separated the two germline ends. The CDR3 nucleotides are TGCAGCGTCTCCCTGACAGATACGCAGTATTTT. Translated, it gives CSVSLTDTQYF.

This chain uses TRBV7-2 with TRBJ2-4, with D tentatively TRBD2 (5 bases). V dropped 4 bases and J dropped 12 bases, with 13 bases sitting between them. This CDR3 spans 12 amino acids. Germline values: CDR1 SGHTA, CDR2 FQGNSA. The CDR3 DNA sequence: TGTGCCAGCAGCTCCCTTAGCGCCCGTCAGTACTTC. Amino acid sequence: CASSSLSARQYF.

As DNA, the CDR3 is TGTGCCTGGAGTGCTTCCCCGGGACAGGGGGCGTCTGAAGCTTTCTTT. Amino acids: CAWSASPGQGASEAFF. The gene calls are TRBV30 and TRBJ1-1, with 12 bases lining up with TRBD1. The CDR3 loop spans 16 amino acids. The germline CDR1 and CDR2 sequences are GTSNPN and SVGIG (reference sequence). V lost 1 base and J lost 6; bases outside the gene matches: 9. Full variable domain (missing parts from reference TRBV30 and TRBJ1-1): SQTIHQWPATLVQPVGSPLSLECTVEGTSNPNLYWYRQAAGRGLQLLFYSVGIGQISSEVPQNLSASRPQDRQFILSSKKLLLSDSGFYLCAWSASPGQGASEAFFGQGTRLTVV.

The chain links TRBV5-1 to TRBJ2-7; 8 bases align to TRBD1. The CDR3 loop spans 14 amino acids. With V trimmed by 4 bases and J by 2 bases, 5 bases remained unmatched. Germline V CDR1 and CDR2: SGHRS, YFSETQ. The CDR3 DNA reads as TGCGCCAGCAGCCATACAGGGGGTCCCTACGAGCAGTACTTC. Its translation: CASSHTGGPYEQYF.

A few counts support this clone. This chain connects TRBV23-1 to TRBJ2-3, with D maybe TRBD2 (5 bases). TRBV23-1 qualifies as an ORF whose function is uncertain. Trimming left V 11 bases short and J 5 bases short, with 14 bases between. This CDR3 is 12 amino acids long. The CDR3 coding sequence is TGCGCCCGGGGTCCTCTGATAGATACGCAGTATTTT. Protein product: CARGPLIDTQYF.

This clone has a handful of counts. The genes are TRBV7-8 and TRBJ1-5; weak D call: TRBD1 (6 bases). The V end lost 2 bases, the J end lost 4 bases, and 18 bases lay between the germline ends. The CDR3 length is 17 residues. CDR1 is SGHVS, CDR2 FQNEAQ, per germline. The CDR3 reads CASSLRPDSAGNQPQHF. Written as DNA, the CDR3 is TGTGCCAGCAGCTTACGGCCGGACAGCGCAGGGAATCAGCCCCAGCATTTT.

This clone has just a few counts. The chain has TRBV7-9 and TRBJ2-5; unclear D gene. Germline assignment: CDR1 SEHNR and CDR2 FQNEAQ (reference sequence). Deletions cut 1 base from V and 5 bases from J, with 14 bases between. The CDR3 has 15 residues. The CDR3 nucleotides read TGTGCCAGCAGCTTAGTTCCTGTTGGGCTGGAGACCCAGTACTTC. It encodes CASSLVPVGLETQYF.

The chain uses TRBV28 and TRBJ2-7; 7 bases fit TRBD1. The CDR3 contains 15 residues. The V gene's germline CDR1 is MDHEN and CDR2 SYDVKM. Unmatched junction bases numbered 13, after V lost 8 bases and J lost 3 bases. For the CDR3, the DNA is TGTGCCAGCCGAAACACAGGGGTCCGAAACTACGAGCAGTACTTC. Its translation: CASRNTGVRNYEQYF.

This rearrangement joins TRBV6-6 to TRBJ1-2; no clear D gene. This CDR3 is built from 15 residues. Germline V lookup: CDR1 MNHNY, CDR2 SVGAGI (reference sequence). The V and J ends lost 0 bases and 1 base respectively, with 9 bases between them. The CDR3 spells CASSYSVDFNYGYTF. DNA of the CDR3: TGTGCCAGCAGTTACTCGGTAGACTTTAACTATGGCTACACCTTC.

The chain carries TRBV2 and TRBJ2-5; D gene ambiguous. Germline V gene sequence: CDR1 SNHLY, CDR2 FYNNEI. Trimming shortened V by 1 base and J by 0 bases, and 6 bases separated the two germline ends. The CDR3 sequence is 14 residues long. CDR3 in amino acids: CASSEDIYQETQYF. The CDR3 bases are TGTGCCAGCAGTGAAGACATCTACCAAGAGACCCAGTACTTC. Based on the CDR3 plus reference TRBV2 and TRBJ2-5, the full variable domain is EPEVTQTPSHQVTQMGQEVILRCVPISNHLYFYWYRQILGQKVEFLVSFYNNEISEKSEIFDDQFSVERPDGSNFTLKIRSTKLEDSAMYFCASSEDIYQETQYFGPGTRLLVL.

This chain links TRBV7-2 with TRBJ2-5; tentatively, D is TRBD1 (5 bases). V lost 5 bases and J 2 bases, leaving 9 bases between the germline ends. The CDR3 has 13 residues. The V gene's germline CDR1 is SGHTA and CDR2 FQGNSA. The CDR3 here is CASSRQLQETQYF. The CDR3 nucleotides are TGTGCCAGCAGCCGACAGCTTCAAGAGACCCAGTACTTC.

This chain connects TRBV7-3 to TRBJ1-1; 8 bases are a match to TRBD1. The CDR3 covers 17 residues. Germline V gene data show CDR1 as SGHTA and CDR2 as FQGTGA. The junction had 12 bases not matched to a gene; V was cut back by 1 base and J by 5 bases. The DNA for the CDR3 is TGTGCCAGCAGCTTAAACCCGGGGGACAGGCCCGGAACTGAAGCTTTCTTT. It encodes CASSLNPGDRPGTEAFF. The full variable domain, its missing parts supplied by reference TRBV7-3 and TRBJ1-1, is GAGVSQTPSNKVTEKGKYVELRCDPISGHTALYWYRQSLGQGPEFLIYFQGTGAADDSGLPNDRFFAVRPEGSVSTLKIQRTERGDSAVYLCASSLNPGDRPGTEAFFGQGTRLTVV.

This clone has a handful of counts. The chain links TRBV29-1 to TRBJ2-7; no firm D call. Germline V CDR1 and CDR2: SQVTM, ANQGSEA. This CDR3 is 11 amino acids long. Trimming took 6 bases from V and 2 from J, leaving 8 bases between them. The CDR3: CSVGLTYEQYF. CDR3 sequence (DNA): TGCAGCGTGGGCCTAACCTACGAGCAGTACTTC.

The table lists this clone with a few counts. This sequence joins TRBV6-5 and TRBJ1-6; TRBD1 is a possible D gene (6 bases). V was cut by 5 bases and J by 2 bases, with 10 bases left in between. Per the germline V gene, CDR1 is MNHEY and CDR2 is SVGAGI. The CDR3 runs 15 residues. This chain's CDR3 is CASSLGTPYNSPLHF. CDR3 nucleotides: TGTGCCAGCAGTCTAGGGACACCCTATAATTCACCCCTCCACTTT.